This TCR beta chain is from a study of CD8 T cells in Susac syndrome. General observations from the study: In Susac syndrome, CD4+ T cell repertoires lacked any clonal expansion.

TCR beta sequencing covered blood CD8+ and CD4+ T cells. TEMRA cells were FACS-enriched, and CD8+ and CD4+ T cells were isolated negatively. In germline, CDR1 is LNHDA, CDR2 SQIVND (reference sequence). Trimming stripped 5 bases from V and 1 base from J, with 17 bases between. CDR3 length equals 16 residues. As regards this clonotype: Its target is unknown.

Random hexamers primed reverse transcription of about 0.45 to 1 ug RNA. A multiplex approach, immunoSEQ multiplex PCR, amplified TCR beta CDR3 across 54 Vbeta and 13 Jbeta. TCRdb processed the immunoSEQ multiplex PCR reads anew with MiXCR; each CDR3 protein has one entry. There are some 77,000 distinct CDR3 sequences in the sample; more than 85% occur only once, and around 0.48% lies in the top ten. This TCR derives from a human donor with Susac syndrome. This rearrangement joins TRBV19 to TRBJ1-2, with D possibly being TRBD1 (6 bases). Sequencing was performed on CD4+ T cells from PBMCs. CDR3 nucleotides: TGTGCCAGTAGTCTCCTCCCCGGACAGATTAACTATGGCTACACCTTC. Its translation: CASSLLPGQINYGYTF.